This passage covers 21 T cell receptor beta chains from one sample sequenced in a study of post-analysis software for immune sequencing data. Study-wide results and caveats: Elevated frequency relative to controls characterized four or five TRBV segments in patients, TRBV5-6, TRBV5-1 and TRBV20-1 among them.

TCR beta libraries were prepared from cDNA with unique molecular identifiers. From the PCR reads, TCRdb called clonotypes with MiXCR, one entry per CDR3 protein. Seen here are about 540,000 distinct CDR3 sequences, 34% observed once, and the top ten hold 4.5% to 7.5%. The antigens for these receptors are not known. The sequenced material came from blood. The receptors were gathered from a girl aged 2-17 years with multiple sclerosis.

The chain recombines TRBV28 with TRBJ1-2; D call uncertain. With 6 bases removed from V and 4 bases from J, the gap between germline ends came to 15 bases. This CDR3 region has 14 residues. In germline, CDR1 is MDHEN, CDR2 SYDVKM. CDR3 sequence reads: CASSLLPARYGYTF. In DNA form, the CDR3 reads TGTGCCAGCAGCCTCCTCCCAGCGCGCTATGGCTACACCTTC.

J is TRBJ2-1 and V is TRBV2, with D possibly matching TRBD1 (6 bases). The germline V and J ends were trimmed by 7 bases and 3 bases, with 13 bases remaining between them. The CDR3 spans 14 residues. Germline CDR1 SNHLY, CDR2 FYNNEI. CDR3 region: CASILGQLYNEQFF. CDR3 bases: TGTGCCAGCATTCTCGGACAGCTCTACAATGAGCAGTTCTTC.

The V gene is TRBV5-1, the J gene TRBJ2-7, with unresolved D. The germline V gene encodes CDR1 SGHRS and CDR2 YFSETQ. The length of the CDR3 is 14 residues. V shed 0 bases and J shed 2 bases, with 9 bases lying between them. The CDR3 DNA sequence: TGCGCCAGCAGCTTGGCCAGGCTACCCTACGAGCAGTACTTC. Translation: CASSLARLPYEQYF. The full variable domain, in which reference TRBV5-1 and TRBJ2-7 provide the parts outside the CDR3, is KAGVTQTPRYLIKTRGQQVTLSCSPISGHRSVSWYQQTPGQGLQFLFEYFSETQRNKGNFPGRFSGRQFSNSRSEMNVSTLELGDSALYLCASSLARLPYEQYFGPGTRLTVT.

V usage is TRBV12-3 or TRBV12-4 and J usage is TRBJ1-2; 7 bases line up with TRBD1. Trimming took 6 bases from V and 10 from J; bases not matched to a gene: 2. CDR3 length: 10 residues. The CDR3 nucleotides read TGTGCCAGCAGGGGGACAGACTACACCTTC. Translating gives CASRGTDYTF.

This clonotype was seen more than once but under ten times. The chain recombines TRBV15 with TRBJ1-6; no clear D. CDR3 length equals 15 residues. Trimming removed 4 bases at V and 0 bases at J, with 7 bases between. Germline-derived CDR1 and CDR2 are LNHNV and YYDKDF (reference sequence). In DNA form, the CDR3 reads TGTGCCACCAGCAAGGAGAGCTCCTATAATTCACCCCTCCACTTT. It translates to CATSKESSYNSPLHF. Complete variable domain (other parts from reference TRBV15 and TRBJ1-6): DAMVIQNPRYQVTQFGKPVTLSCSQTLNHNVMYWYQQKSSQAPKLLFHYYDKDFNNEADTPDNFQSRRPNTSFCFLDIRSPGLGDTAMYLCATSKESSYNSPLHFGNGTRLTVT.

This chain joins TRBV7-8 and TRBJ1-2; possible D gene TRBD1, 5 bases. This CDR3 is built from 14 residues. The V end was cut by 4 bases, the J end by 3 bases, with 12 bases between. Germline assignment: CDR1 SGHVS and CDR2 FQNEAQ. The DNA for the CDR3 is TGTGCCAGCAGCTCGCGGACAACCTACTATGGCTACACCTTC. Its translation is CASSSRTTYYGYTF.

In its sample, this clonotype was seen many times. The chain is built from TRBV29-1 and TRBJ2-7; D is possibly TRBD2 (6 bases). V was pared by 7 bases and J by 2 bases, with 15 bases between. The CDR3 sequence is 13 residues long. The germline gives CDR1 SQVTM, CDR2 ANQGSEA. The CDR3 spells CSGSGGPTYEQYF. In DNA, the CDR3 is TGCAGCGGTAGCGGAGGACCTACCTACGAGCAGTACTTC.

The chain combines TRBV6-1 with TRBJ1-5, with 9 nucleotides matching TRBD1. Germline V gene sequence: CDR1 MNHNS, CDR2 SASEGT. The CDR3 loop spans 14 amino acids. Unmatched junction bases numbered 9, after V lost 8 bases and J lost 7 bases. In nucleotides, the CDR3 is TGTGCCAGCGTACGGGACAGGGTTGACCAGCCCCAGCATTTT. This encodes CASVRDRVDQPQHF.

The rearrangement joins TRBV6-1 to TRBJ1-4, with 10 bases that match TRBD1. Trimming at V came to 6 bases and at J to 7 bases, leaving 5 bases not matched to a gene. This CDR3 spans 14 amino acids. CDR1 is MNHNS and CDR2 is SASEGT in the germline V gene. The DNA of the CDR3 is TGTGCCAGCAGCTCGACAGGGGGCCCTGAAAAACTGTTTTTT. Translation gives CASSSTGGPEKLFF.

The sample holds a few counts of this clonotype. This chain connects TRBV6-5 to TRBJ1-2, with D possibly matching TRBD1 (6 bases). V lost 5 bases, J lost 7 bases, and 20 bases lay in between. CDR3 length: 15 amino acids. The V gene's germline CDR1 is MNHEY and CDR2 SVGAGI. This CDR3 reads CASSPENLRGTGYTF. The CDR3 DNA sequence: TGTGCCAGCAGTCCTGAAAACCTGAGGGGGACTGGCTACACCTTC.

This clonotype was picked up a small number of times. The J gene is TRBJ2-5, the V gene TRBV3-1; unclear D gene. This CDR3 has 11 residues. V was shortened by 4 bases and J by 8 bases, with 8 bases between the two germline ends. Germline CDR1 is LGHDT and CDR2 is YNNKEL (reference sequence). Here the CDR3 reads CASSPQTTQYF. The CDR3 bases are TGTGCCAGCAGCCCACAGACTACCCAGTACTTC.

CDR3 protein: CASSRGQGIDTQYF. The CDR3 nucleotides are TGTGCCAGCAGCCGCGGACAGGGGATAGATACGCAGTATTTT. The chain has TRBV7-3 and TRBJ2-3, with 9 bases fitting TRBD1. Trimming removed 5 bases from V and 5 bases from J; junction bases left unmatched: 5. Germline V lookup: CDR1 SGHTA, CDR2 FQGTGA. This CDR3 is built from 14 residues. The full variable domain, in which reference TRBV7-3 and TRBJ2-3 provide the parts outside the CDR3, is GAGVSQTPSNKVTEKGKYVELRCDPISGHTALYWYRQSLGQGPEFLIYFQGTGAADDSGLPNDRFFAVRPEGSVSTLKIQRTERGDSAVYLCASSRGQGIDTQYFGPGTRLTVL.

The table lists this clonotype with many counts. V gene TRBV6-2 or TRBV6-3 combines with J gene TRBJ2-1, with D possibly matching TRBD2 (6 bases). Trimming took off 6 bases at V and 9 bases at J, with 12 bases between the two ends. This CDR3 spans 12 amino acids. Germline loops: CDR1 MNHEY, CDR2 SVGEGT. In DNA, the CDR3 is TGTGCCAGCAGATCTCTAGCGACTGAGCAGTTCTTC. This encodes CASRSLATEQFF.

This clonotype has only a few counts. The rearrangement uses TRBV9 and TRBJ1-2; no clear D gene. Looked up from germline, CDR1 is SGDLS and CDR2 is YYNGEE. The CDR3 is made up of 13 amino acids. Trimming removed 4 bases from V and 4 bases from J, with 11 bases in between. The CDR3 reads CASSYTLSYGYTF. The CDR3 DNA follows: TGTGCCAGCAGCTACACGCTGTCCTATGGCTACACCTTC. Based on the CDR3 plus reference TRBV9 and TRBJ1-2, the full variable domain is DSGVTQTPKHLITATGQRVTLRCSPRSGDLSVYWYQQSLDQGLQFLIQYYNGEERAKGNILERFSAQQFPDLHSELNLSSLELGDSALYFCASSYTLSYGYTFGSGTRLTVV.

The table lists this clonotype with a few counts. The chain uses TRBV7-9 and TRBJ2-1; 8 nucleotides agree with TRBD1. This CDR3 spans 15 amino acids. After removal of 4 bases from V and 7 bases from J, the junction contained 9 bases not matched to a gene. CDR1 and CDR2 (germline): SEHNR, FQNEAQ (reference sequence). The CDR3 is CASSSGGTGENEQFF. CDR3 DNA: TGTGCCAGCAGCTCAGGCGGGACAGGCGAAAATGAGCAGTTCTTC.

This clonotype was seen a few times. V and J are TRBV18 and TRBJ1-5; D is unclear. Trimming shortened V by 3 bases and J by 2 bases, and 14 bases separated the two germline ends. Germline CDR1 and CDR2: KGHSH and LQKENI. This CDR3 region has 16 residues. This chain's CDR3 is CASSPSRPRGNQPQHF. The CDR3, as DNA: TGTGCCAGCTCACCCTCAAGGCCCCGGGGCAATCAGCCCCAGCATTTT.

V and J are TRBV6-6 and TRBJ2-7; 7 nucleotides match TRBD2. Gene TRBJ2-5 matches the end of the DNA better, so the J call may be wrong. CDR1 is MNHNY and CDR2 is SVGAGI in the germline V gene (reference sequence). CDR3 length: 14 residues. CDR3 in amino acids: CASRTRGRQETQYF. CDR3 DNA: TGTGCCAGCAGAACGCGGGGGAGGCAAGAGACCCAGTACTTC.

J is TRBJ2-5 and V is TRBV12-3 or TRBV12-4; TRBD1 aligns across 10 bases. CDR3 size: 17 residues. Germline trimming cut 3 bases from V and 4 bases from J; bases unmatched to any gene: 11. CDR3 in amino acids: CASSLHRWDRGGETQYF. Written as DNA, the CDR3 is TGTGCCAGCAGTTTGCATCGCTGGGACAGGGGAGGAGAGACCCAGTACTTC.

This clonotype was seen only a few times. V gene TRBV6-6 combines with J gene TRBJ2-7; D is possibly TRBD1 (6 bases). This CDR3 is 15 amino acids long. The germline V and J ends were trimmed by 7 bases and 1 base, with 17 bases remaining between them. CDR1 and CDR2 from the germline V gene are MNHNY and SVGAGI (reference sequence). This CDR3 reads CASNNRQDSSYEQYF. In DNA, the CDR3 is TGTGCCAGCAACAACAGACAGGACAGTTCCTACGAGCAGTACTTC.

The genes are TRBV7-2 and TRBJ2-7; TRBD2 agrees at 9 bases. Germline V CDR1 and CDR2: SGHTA, FQGNSA. There are 14 residues in the CDR3. The trim removed 4 bases at V and 2 bases at J, leaving 3 bases unmatched. CDR3 protein: CASSSAGGPYEQYF. CDR3 DNA sequence: TGTGCCAGCAGCTCTGCGGGGGGGCCCTACGAGCAGTACTTC.

This clonotype was counted between two and nine times. This chain joins TRBV15 and TRBJ2-7; D perhaps matches TRBD2 (6 bases). The V gene lost 0 bases and the J gene lost 3 bases, with 12 bases spanning the gap. The CDR3 is made up of 15 amino acids. Germline assignment: CDR1 LNHNV and CDR2 YYDKDF (reference sequence). CDR3 region: CATSRDLMGGYEQYF. In DNA form, the CDR3 reads TGTGCCACCAGCAGAGATCTGATGGGGGGCTACGAGCAGTACTTC.